Listed here are 15 T cell receptor beta chains from one sample, sequenced in a study of blood T cell repertoires in COVID-19. The method was immunoSEQ multiplex PCR; TCRdb's version includes in-frame clones alone and lacks a portion of them. The sample has about 170,000 clones; roughly 80% are singletons. The sequencing sample was made of peripheral blood. All receptors come from a woman aged 80 or over with acute or convalescent COVID-19.

The rearrangement links TRBV28 to TRBJ1-5, with 7 bases lining up with TRBD1. Germline V lookup: CDR1 MDHEN, CDR2 SYDVKM. V shed 6 bases and J 3 bases; nucleotides not matched to a gene: 5. The CDR3 is 14 residues long. CDR3 loop: CASRMTGINQPQHF. CDR3 DNA sequence: TGTGCCAGCAGAATGACAGGGATCAATCAGCCCCAGCATTTT.

The sample holds one count of this clone. The chain has TRBV5-1 and TRBJ1-4; 8 nucleotides line up with TRBD1. Germline V gene data show CDR1 as SGHRS and CDR2 as YFSETQ. The V and J ends lost 4 bases and 5 bases, in that order; junction bases with no gene match: 4. The length of the CDR3 is 14 residues. CDR3 nucleotides: TGCGCCAGCAGCAACAGGGGGGACAATGAAAAACTGTTTTTT. This translates into CASSNRGDNEKLFF.

The V gene is TRBV29-1, the J gene TRBJ2-3; a possible D gene is TRBD2 (5 bases). CDR3 length equals 13 residues. Germline V CDR1 and CDR2: SQVTM, ANQGSEA. V shed 4 bases and J shed 6 bases, with 14 bases lying between them. CDR3 loop: CSVGNGLSDTQYF. The CDR3 DNA reads as TGCAGCGTTGGTAACGGACTGTCGGATACGCAGTATTTT.

CDR3 sequence: CASSLGLSGEQFF. DNA for the CDR3: TGTGCCAGCAGCTTGGGGCTGAGCGGGGAGCAGTTCTTC. The chain uses TRBV5-5 and TRBJ2-1; D possibly corresponds to TRBD2 (6 bases). This CDR3 comprises 13 residues. Germline V gene data show CDR1 as SGHKS and CDR2 as YYEKEE (reference sequence). The germline V and J ends were trimmed by 0 bases and 10 bases, with 11 bases remaining between them.

The rearrangement uses TRBV9 and TRBJ2-1; 12 nucleotides match TRBD2. The germline V gene has CDR1 SGDLS and CDR2 YYNGEE. This CDR3 has 19 amino acids. The trim removed 0 bases at V and 5 bases at J, leaving 12 bases unmatched. CDR3 sequence reads: CASSVVDHWTSGANNEQFF. The CDR3 nucleotides read TGTGCCAGCAGCGTAGTCGATCACTGGACTAGCGGGGCAAACAATGAGCAGTTCTTC.

Written as DNA, the CDR3 is TGTGCCAGCAGCCAAGTGAACTTACCCTCATTTGAAGCTTTCTTT. It specifies CASSQVNLPSFEAFF. The J gene is TRBJ1-1, the V gene TRBV3-1 (or the pseudogene TRBV3-2), with unresolved D. The CDR3 runs 15 residues. Per germline, CDR1 LGHDT and CDR2 YNNKEL (reference sequence). The V gene lost 1 base and the J gene lost 7 bases, with 16 bases spanning the gap.

In its sample, this clone was seen once. This chain uses TRBV6-2 or TRBV6-3 with TRBJ1-6; D unclear. Trimming removed 2 bases at V and 7 bases at J, with 12 bases between. CDR1 is MNHEY, CDR2 SVGEGT, per germline. This CDR3 has 15 residues. DNA for the CDR3: TGTGCCAGCAGTTACACCGATCCTGAGAATTCACCCCTCCACTTT. This sequence encodes CASSYTDPENSPLHF.

Notes on this clone: The same CDR3 can be traced to other DNA sequences in this sample. The V call is TRBV12-3 or TRBV12-4, the J call TRBJ1-1; a weak D match, TRBD1 (6 bases). Trimming stripped 4 bases from V and 1 base from J, with 7 bases between. This CDR3 comprises 13 residues. The CDR3 spells CASSWTENTEAFF. CDR3 bases: TGTGCCAGCAGTTGGACAGAGAACACTGAAGCTTTCTTT.

This clone was counted a few times. V gene TRBV18 combines with J gene TRBJ1-5, with D hard to call. V lost 6 bases, J lost 0 bases, and 9 bases lay in between. From germline, CDR1 is KGHSH and CDR2 LQKENI. This CDR3 has 14 amino acids. This CDR3 reads CASSPTDSNQPQHF. As DNA, the CDR3 is TGTGCCAGCTCCCCTACAGATAGCAATCAGCCCCAGCATTTT.

The gene calls are TRBV2 and TRBJ2-2; 8 nucleotides align to TRBD1. Germline values: CDR1 SNHLY, CDR2 FYNNEI. J was trimmed by 6 bases and V by 7 bases; bases with no gene match: 4. This CDR3 is 13 amino acids long. CDR3 bases: TGTGCCAGCAATGGACAGGGCGCCGGGGAGCTGTTTTTT. Its protein is CASNGQGAGELFF.

The J gene is TRBJ2-1, the V gene TRBV6-1; 10 nucleotides align to TRBD2. With 1 base clipped from V and 2 bases from J, the junction kept 8 bases outside the gene matches. This CDR3 spans 18 amino acids. From germline, CDR1 is MNHNS and CDR2 SASEGT. The CDR3 DNA reads as TGTGCCAGCAGTGAAGTCCCTAGCGGGAGACTAGCCTACAATGAGCAGTTCTTC. Translation: CASSEVPSGRLAYNEQFF.

The chain recombines TRBV28 with TRBJ1-4; D is ambiguous. V shed 6 bases and J shed 4 bases, with 9 bases lying between them. The CDR3 covers 13 residues. CDR1 and CDR2 from the germline V gene are MDHEN and SYDVKM. The CDR3 DNA is TGTGCCAGCAGAAGGTCGGGTAATGAAAAACTGTTTTTT. Translation gives CASRRSGNEKLFF.

In this sample, this clone turned up a few times. The chain joins TRBV7-9 to TRBJ2-1; TRBD1 is a possible D gene (6 bases). The germline V gene has CDR1 SEHNR and CDR2 FQNEAQ (reference sequence). V was trimmed by 7 bases and J by 7 bases, leaving 20 bases between them. The CDR3 covers 15 residues. CDR3 sequence: CASTDRGKVANEQFF. CDR3 sequence (DNA): TGTGCCAGCACCGATAGGGGGAAAGTGGCGAATGAGCAGTTCTTC.

The V call is TRBV12-3 or TRBV12-4, the J call TRBJ1-1; TRBD1 might be the D (6 bases). V lost 5 bases and J 3 bases, leaving 10 bases between the germline ends. The CDR3 extends over 13 amino acids. CDR3 region: CASSPRQDTEAFF. The CDR3 region has the DNA TGTGCCAGCAGTCCCCGACAGGACACTGAAGCTTTCTTT.

For the CDR3, the DNA is TGTGCCAGCAGTCCTCGGGGGGGGACGGGGCAGCCCCAGCATTTT. Protein product: CASSPRGGTGQPQHF. The chain employs TRBV28 and TRBJ1-5; weak D call: TRBD1 (5 bases). The V and J ends lost 5 bases and 7 bases respectively, with 18 bases between them. Germline-derived CDR1 and CDR2 are MDHEN and SYDVKM. The CDR3 spans 15 residues.